This T cell receptor beta chain was identified during a study of vaccination and CD4 T cells after COVID-19. Whole-study results and caveats: Investigators enrolled relatively few convalescent patients and included no early post-infection timepoints.

Sequenced with the Oncomine TCR Beta short-read assay was DNA taken from cultured CD4+ T cells. Via MiXCR, TCRdb re-called the PCR reads, giving one row per CDR3 protein. Of approximately 20,000 distinct CDR3 sequences listed, around 45% are singletons. In germline, CDR1 is DFQATT, CDR2 SNEGSKA (reference sequence). Trimming shortened V by 7 bases and J by 0 bases, and 10 bases separated the two germline ends. This CDR3 comprises 13 residues. Noted treatment: 10-day PBMC culture with coronavirus spike peptide pools or control peptides (ViraFEST assay). ViraFEST used peptide pools to expand antigen-specific T cells before TCR sequencing. Regarding this clonotype: Its specificity is unknown.

The source of this sequence is a human donor who had recovered from COVID-19. The genes are TRBV20-1 and TRBJ1-5; D remains unclear. This specimen consisted of CD4+ T cells from blood, cultured in vitro, obtained after SARS-CoV-2 vaccination. CDR3 in amino acids: CSVEGHSNQPQHF. CDR3 sequence (DNA): TGCAGTGTCGAGGGCCATAGCAATCAGCCCCAGCATTTT.